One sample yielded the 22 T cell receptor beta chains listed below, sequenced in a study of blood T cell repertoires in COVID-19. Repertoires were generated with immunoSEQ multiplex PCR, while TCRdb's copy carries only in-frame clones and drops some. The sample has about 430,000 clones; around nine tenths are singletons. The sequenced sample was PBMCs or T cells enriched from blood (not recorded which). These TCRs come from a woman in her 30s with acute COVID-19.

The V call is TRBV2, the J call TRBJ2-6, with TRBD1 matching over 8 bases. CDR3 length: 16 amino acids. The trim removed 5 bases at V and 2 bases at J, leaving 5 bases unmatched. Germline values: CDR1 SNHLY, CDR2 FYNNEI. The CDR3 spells CASSPRTGPGANVLTF. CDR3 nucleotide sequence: TGTGCCAGCAGTCCTAGGACAGGGCCTGGGGCCAACGTCCTGACTTTC.

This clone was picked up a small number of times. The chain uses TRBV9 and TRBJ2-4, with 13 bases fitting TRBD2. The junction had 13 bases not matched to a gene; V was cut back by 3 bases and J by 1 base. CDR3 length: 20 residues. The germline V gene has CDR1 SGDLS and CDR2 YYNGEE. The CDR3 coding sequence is TGTGCCAGCAGCGCCCACAACGGACTAGCGGGGGCGGGGGCCAAAAACATTCAGTACTTC. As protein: CASSAHNGLAGAGAKNIQYF.

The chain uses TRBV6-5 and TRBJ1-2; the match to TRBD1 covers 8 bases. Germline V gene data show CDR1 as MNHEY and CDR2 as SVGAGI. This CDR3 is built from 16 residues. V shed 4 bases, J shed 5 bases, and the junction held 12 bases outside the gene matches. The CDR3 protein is CASSLTRTGRGYGYTF. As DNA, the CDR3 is TGTGCCAGCAGTTTAACCCGGACAGGGAGGGGGTATGGCTACACCTTC.

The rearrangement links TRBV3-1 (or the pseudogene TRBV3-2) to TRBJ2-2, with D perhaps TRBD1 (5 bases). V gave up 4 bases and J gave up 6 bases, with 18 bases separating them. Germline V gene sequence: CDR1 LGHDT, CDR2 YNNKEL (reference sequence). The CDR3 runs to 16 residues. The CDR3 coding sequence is TGTGCCAGCAGCCTCCCCCAGGGAAGGGCGGCCGGGGAGCTGTTTTTT. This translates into CASSLPQGRAAGELFF.

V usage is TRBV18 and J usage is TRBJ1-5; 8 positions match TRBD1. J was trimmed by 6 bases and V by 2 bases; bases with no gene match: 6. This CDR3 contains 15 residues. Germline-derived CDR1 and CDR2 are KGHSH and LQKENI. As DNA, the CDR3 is TGTGCCAGCTCACCAGGTACAGGGGGTCGTCAGCCCCAGCATTTT. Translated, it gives CASSPGTGGRQPQHF.

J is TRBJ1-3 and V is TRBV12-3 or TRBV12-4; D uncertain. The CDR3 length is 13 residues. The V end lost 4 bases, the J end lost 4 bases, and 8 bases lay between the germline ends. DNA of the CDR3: TGTGCCAGCAGTTCCCCGGGGGGAAACACCATATATTTT. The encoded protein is CASSSPGGNTIYF.

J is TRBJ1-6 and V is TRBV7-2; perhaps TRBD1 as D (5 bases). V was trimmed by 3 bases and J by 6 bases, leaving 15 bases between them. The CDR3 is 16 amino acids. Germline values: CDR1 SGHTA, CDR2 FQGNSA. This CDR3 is CASSLGGVYANSPLHF. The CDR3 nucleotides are TGTGCCAGCAGCTTGGGGGGGGTTTACGCTAATTCACCCCTCCACTTT.

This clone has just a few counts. This chain's CDR3 is CASSLRGKQYF. The CDR3 DNA follows: TGTGCCAGCAGCTTGCGGGGGAAGCAGTATTTT. This chain links TRBV11-3 with TRBJ2-3; 7 bases align to TRBD2. This CDR3 spans 11 amino acids. The ends lost 3 bases at V and 11 bases at J; junction bases unmatched: 2. Germline V lookup: CDR1 SGHNT, CDR2 YENEEA.

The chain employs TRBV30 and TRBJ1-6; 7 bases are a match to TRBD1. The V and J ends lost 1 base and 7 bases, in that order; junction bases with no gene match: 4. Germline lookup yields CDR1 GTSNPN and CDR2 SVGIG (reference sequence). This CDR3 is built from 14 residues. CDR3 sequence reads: CAWSGPRGNSPLHF. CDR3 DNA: TGTGCCTGGAGTGGCCCCAGGGGGAATTCACCCCTCCACTTT.

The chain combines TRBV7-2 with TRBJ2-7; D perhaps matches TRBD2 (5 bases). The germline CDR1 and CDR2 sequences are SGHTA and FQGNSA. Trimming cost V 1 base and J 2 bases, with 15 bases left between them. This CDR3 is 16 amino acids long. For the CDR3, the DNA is TGTGCCAGCAGCTTAGATCCCGGGGTTTTGGCCTACGAGCAGTACTTC. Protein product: CASSLDPGVLAYEQYF.

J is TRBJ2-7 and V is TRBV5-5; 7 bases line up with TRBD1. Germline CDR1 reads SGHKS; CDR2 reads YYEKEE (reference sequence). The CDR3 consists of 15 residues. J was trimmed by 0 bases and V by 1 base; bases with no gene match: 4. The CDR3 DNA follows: TGTGCCAGCAGCTTGTACGGGACAGACTCCTACGAGCAGTACTTC. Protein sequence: CASSLYGTDSYEQYF. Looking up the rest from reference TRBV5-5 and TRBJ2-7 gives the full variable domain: DAGVTQSPTHLIKTRGQQVTLRCSPISGHKSVSWYQQVLGQGPQFIFQYYEKEERGRGNFPDRFSARQFPNYSSELNVNALLLGDSALYLCASSLYGTDSYEQYFGPGTRLTVT.

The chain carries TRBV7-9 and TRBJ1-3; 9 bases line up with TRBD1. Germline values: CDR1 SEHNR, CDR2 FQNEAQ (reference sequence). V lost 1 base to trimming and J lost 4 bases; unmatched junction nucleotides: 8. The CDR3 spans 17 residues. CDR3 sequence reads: CASSLDTGGAGGNTIYF. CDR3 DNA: TGTGCCAGCAGCTTAGATACAGGGGGCGCGGGCGGAAACACCATATATTTT.

DNA for the CDR3: TGTGCCACCAGCAGCGACAGAGAGAACACTGAAGCTTTCTTT. Amino acid sequence: CATSSDRENTEAFF. The chain links TRBV24-1 to TRBJ1-1; perhaps TRBD1 as D (5 bases). V was shortened by 7 bases and J by 1 base, with 12 bases between the two germline ends. The CDR3 loop spans 14 amino acids. From germline, CDR1 is KGHDR and CDR2 SFDVKD.

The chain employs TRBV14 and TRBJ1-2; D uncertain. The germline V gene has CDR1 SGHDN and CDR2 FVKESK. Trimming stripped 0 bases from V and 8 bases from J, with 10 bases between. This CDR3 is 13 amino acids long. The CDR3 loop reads CASSQDFGGGYTF. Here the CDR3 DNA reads TGTGCCAGCAGCCAAGATTTTGGAGGGGGCTACACCTTC.

CDR3: CASSLSGGPQFF. In DNA, the CDR3 is TGTGCCAGCAGCTTGAGTGGGGGCCCCCAGTTCTTC. V and J are TRBV7-3 and TRBJ2-1, with D tentatively TRBD1 (6 bases). Per the germline V gene, CDR1 is SGHTA and CDR2 is FQGTGA. V shed 3 bases and J shed 13 bases, with 13 bases lying between them. The CDR3 length is 12 residues.

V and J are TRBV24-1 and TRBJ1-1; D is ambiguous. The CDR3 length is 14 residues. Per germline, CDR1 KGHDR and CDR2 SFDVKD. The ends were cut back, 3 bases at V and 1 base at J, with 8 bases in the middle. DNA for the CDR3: TGTGCCACCAGTGATACCGGGAGGAACACTGAAGCTTTCTTT. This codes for CATSDTGRNTEAFF.

The CDR3: CASSPDRGSYNEQFF. CDR3 sequence (DNA): TGTGCCAGCAGCCCCGACAGGGGCTCCTACAATGAGCAGTTCTTC. The chain is built from TRBV3-1 (or the pseudogene TRBV3-2) and TRBJ2-1, with 8 bases matching TRBD1. This CDR3 has 15 amino acids. CDR1 is LGHDT and CDR2 is YNNKEL in the germline V gene (reference sequence). Trimming at V came to 4 bases and at J to 0 bases, leaving 2 bases not matched to a gene.

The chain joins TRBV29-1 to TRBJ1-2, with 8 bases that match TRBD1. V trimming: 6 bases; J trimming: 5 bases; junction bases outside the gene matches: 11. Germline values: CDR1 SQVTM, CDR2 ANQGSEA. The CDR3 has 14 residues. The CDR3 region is CSVFAGTGGYGYTF. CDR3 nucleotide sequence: TGCAGCGTGTTCGCCGGGACAGGCGGTTATGGCTACACCTTC.

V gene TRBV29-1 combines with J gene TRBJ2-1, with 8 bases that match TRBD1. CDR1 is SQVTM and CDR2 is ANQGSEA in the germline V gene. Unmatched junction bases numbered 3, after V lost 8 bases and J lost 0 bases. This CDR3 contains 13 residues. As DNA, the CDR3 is TGCAGCTTAGGGACAGGCTCCTACAATGAGCAGTTCTTC. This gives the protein CSLGTGSYNEQFF.

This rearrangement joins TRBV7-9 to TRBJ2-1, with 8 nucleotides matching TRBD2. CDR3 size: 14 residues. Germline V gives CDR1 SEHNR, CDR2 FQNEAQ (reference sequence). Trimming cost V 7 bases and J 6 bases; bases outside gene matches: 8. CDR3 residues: CASNERGPGNEQFF. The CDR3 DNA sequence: TGTGCCAGCAACGAGCGGGGGCCCGGCAATGAGCAGTTCTTC.

The DNA of the CDR3 is TGTGCCAGCAGTTACCTTCTCTACGAGCAGTACTTC. Translated, it gives CASSYLLYEQYF. J is TRBJ2-7 and V is TRBV6-2 or TRBV6-3; D is unresolved. Germline CDR1 and CDR2: MNHEY and SVGEGT. CDR3 length: 12 residues. Trimming left V 2 bases short and J 3 bases short, with 5 bases between.

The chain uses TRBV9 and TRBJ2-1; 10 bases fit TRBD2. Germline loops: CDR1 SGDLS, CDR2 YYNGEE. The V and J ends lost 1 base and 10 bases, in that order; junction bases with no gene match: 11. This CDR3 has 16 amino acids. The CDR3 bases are TGTGCCAGCAGCGTACCTCTAGCGGGGGCCTCGGAGGAGCAGTTCTTC. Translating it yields CASSVPLAGASEEQFF.